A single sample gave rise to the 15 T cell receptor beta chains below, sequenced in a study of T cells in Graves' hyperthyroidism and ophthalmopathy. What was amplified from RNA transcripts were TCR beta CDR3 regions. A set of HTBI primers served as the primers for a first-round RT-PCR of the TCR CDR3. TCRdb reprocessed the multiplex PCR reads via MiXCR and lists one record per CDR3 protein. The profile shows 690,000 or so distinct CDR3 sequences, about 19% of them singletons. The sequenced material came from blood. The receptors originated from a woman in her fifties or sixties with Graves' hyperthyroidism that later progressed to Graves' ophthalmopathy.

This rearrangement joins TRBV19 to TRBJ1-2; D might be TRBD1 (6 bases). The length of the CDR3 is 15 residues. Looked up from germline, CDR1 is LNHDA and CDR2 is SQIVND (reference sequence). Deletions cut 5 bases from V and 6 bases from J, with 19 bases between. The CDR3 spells CASSLNPGAVDGYTF. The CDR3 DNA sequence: TGTGCCAGTAGTCTCAACCCGGGGGCGGTTGATGGCTACACCTTC.

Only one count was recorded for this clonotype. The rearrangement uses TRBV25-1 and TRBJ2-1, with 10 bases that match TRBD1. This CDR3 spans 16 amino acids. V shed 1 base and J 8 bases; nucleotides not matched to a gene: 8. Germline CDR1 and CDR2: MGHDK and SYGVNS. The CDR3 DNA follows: TGTGCCAGCAGTGAATTAGGGACAGGGGATGGGGATGAGCAGTTCTTC. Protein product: CASSELGTGDGDEQFF.

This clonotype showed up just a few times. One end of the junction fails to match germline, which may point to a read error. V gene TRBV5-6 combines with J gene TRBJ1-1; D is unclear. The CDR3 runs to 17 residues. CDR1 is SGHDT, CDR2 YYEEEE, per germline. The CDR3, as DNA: TGTGCCAGCAGCTTGGGGTTCGGCGCCCAGGTGAAGACTGAAGCTTTCTTT. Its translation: CASSLGFGAQVKTEAFF.

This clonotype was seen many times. CDR3 residues: CASSQALAGVFEDTQYF. As DNA, the CDR3 is TGTGCCAGCAGCCAAGCTTTAGCGGGGGTGTTTGAAGATACGCAGTATTTT. The chain joins TRBV3-1 to TRBJ2-3; TRBD2 agrees at 9 bases. The CDR3 has 17 residues. After removal of 1 base from V and 5 bases from J, the junction contained 10 bases not matched to a gene. Germline lookup yields CDR1 LGHDT and CDR2 YNNKEL (reference sequence).

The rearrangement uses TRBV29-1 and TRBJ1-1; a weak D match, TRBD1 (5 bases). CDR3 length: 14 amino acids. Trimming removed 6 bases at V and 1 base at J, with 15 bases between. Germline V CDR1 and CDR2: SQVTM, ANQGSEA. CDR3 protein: CSVGALGGNTEAFF. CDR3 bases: TGCAGCGTCGGAGCCCTGGGGGGGAACACTGAAGCTTTCTTT.

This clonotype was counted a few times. CDR3 nucleotide sequence: TGTGCCAGCAGTTACAGCCCCCATAGCACAGATACGCAGTATTTT. Translated: CASSYSPHSTDTQYF. V gene TRBV27 combines with J gene TRBJ2-3; no definite D call. The CDR3 is 15 amino acids. CDR1 is MNHEY, CDR2 SMNVEV, per germline (reference sequence). V dropped 4 bases and J dropped 0 bases, with 11 bases sitting between them.

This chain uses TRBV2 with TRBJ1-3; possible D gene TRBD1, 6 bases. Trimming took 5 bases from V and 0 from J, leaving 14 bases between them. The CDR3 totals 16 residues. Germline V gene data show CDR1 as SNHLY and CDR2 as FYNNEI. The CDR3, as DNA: TGTGCCAGCAGTTCACTTGGGGGGCGCTCTGGAAACACCATATATTTT. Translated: CASSSLGGRSGNTIYF.

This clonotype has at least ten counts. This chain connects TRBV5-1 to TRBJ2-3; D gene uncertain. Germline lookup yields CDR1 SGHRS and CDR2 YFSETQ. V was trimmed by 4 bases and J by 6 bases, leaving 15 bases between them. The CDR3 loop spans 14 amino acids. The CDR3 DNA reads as TGCGCCAGCAGCGTTCCCGCCGGGTTCGATACGCAGTATTTT. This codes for CASSVPAGFDTQYF.

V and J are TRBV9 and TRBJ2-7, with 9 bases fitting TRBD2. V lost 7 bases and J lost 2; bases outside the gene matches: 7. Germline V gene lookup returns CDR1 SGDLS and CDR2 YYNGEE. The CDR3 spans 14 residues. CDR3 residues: CASARGGGTYEQYF. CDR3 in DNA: TGTGCCAGCGCCCGCGGGGGGGGGACCTACGAGCAGTACTTC.

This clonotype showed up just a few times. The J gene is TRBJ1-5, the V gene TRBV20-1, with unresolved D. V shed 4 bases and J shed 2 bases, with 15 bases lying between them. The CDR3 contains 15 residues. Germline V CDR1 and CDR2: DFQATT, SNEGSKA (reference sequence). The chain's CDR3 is CSANKDVIGNQPQHF. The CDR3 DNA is TGCAGTGCTAACAAGGATGTAATAGGCAATCAGCCCCAGCATTTT.

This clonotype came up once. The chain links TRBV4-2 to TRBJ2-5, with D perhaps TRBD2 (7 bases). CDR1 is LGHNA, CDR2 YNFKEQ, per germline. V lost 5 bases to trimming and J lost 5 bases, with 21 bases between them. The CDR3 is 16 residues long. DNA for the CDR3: TGTGCCAGCAGCTTCCCCGGGGGCGGGGGCGGCGAGACCCAGTACTTC. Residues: CASSFPGGGGGETQYF.

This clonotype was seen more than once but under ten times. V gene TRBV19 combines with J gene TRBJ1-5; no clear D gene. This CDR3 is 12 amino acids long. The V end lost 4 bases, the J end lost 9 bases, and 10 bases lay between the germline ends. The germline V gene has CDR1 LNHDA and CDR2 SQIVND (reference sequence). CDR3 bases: TGTGCCAGTAGTACCCCCGAAAGGCCCCAGCATTTT. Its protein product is CASSTPERPQHF.

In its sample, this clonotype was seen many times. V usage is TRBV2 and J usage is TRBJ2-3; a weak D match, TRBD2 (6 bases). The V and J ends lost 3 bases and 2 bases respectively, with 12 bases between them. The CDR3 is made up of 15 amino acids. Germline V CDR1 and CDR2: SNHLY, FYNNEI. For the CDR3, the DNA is TGTGCCAGCAGTGACGCCCGGGGGAACACAGATACGCAGTATTTT. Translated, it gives CASSDARGNTDTQYF. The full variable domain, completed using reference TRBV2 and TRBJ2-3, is EPEVTQTPSHQVTQMGQEVILRCVPISNHLYFYWYRQILGQKVEFLVSFYNNEISEKSEIFDDQFSVERPDGSNFTLKIRSTKLEDSAMYFCASSDARGNTDTQYFGPGTRLTVL.

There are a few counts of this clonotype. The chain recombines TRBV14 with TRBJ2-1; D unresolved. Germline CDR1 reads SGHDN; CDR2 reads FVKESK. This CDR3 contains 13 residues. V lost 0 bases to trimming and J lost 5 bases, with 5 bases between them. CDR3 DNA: TGTGCCAGCAGCCAAGAGGAAAACAATGAGCAGTTCTTC. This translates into CASSQEENNEQFF.

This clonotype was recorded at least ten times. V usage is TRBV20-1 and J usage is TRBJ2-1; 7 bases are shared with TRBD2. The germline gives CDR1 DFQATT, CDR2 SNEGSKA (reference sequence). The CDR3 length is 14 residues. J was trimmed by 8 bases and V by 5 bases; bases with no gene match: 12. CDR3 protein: CSASSGTQRDEQFF. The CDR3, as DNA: TGCAGTGCTTCTAGCGGAACTCAACGGGATGAGCAGTTCTTC.